The sample holds one count of the clone carrying this TCR beta chain. The entry originates in a study of T cells in Graves' hyperthyroidism and ophthalmopathy. RNA transcripts yielded amplified TCR beta CDR3 regions. First-round RT-PCR of the TCR CDR3 relied on the HTBI primer set. TCRdb ran MiXCR on the multiplex PCR reads and lists one entry per CDR3 protein. This sample yields about 640,000 distinct CDR3 sequences, of which about 20% are seen a single time; around a third belongs to the top ten. The CDR3 has 17 residues. V dropped 4 bases and J dropped 4; count of bases not matched to a gene: 12. Germline CDR1 and CDR2: MNHEY and SVGEGT.

Sample: blood. The TCR originated in a young man with Graves' ophthalmopathy. The chain is built from TRBV6-2 or TRBV6-3 and TRBJ2-3; 9 bases align to TRBD2. CDR3 nucleotides: TGTGCCAGCAGTTCCCTCTCCAGCGGGAGGAGGGCAGATACGCAGTATTTT. It is translated as CASSSLSSGRRADTQYF.